This T cell receptor beta chain was sequenced for a study of HIV-infected children after antiretroviral therapy interruption. Study details: In continuous treatment, analyzed samples were from weeks 0, 48 and 150.

Regarding treatment: PENTA 11 planned treatment interruption arm or continuous ART arm. Participants had taken at least three-drug ART for at least 24 weeks. Unique molecular identifiers were included in an RNA-based 3' RACE TCR library. MiXCR, run by TCRdb on the 3' RACE reads, gives a single entry per CDR3 protein. The sample lists around 50,000 distinct CDR3 sequences; approximately 4.3% were seen once. As to this clonotype: No antigen is known for it.

Trimming removed 6 bases from V and 3 bases from J, with 15 bases in between. The germline CDR1 and CDR2 sequences are MNHEY and SMNVEV (reference sequence). This CDR3 contains 14 residues. Study-level results: Naive CD4+ sequences overlapped less between time points once interruption began.

The source is a pool of human donors with HIV. The specimen comprised CD45RA+ CD4+ T cells from PBMCs, pooled from several time points, sampled from a donor given antiretroviral therapy, either interrupted or continuous. Subset described: naive CD4+ CD45RA+ CD45RO- T cells. The chain recombines TRBV27 with TRBJ2-7; tentatively, D is TRBD1 or TRBD2 (5 bases each). CDR3 nucleotides: TGTGCCAGCAGACAGGCCGGGACCTTCTACGAGCAGTACTTC. The encoded protein is CASRQAGTFYEQYF.